One sample yielded the 7 T cell receptor beta chains listed below, sequenced in a study of CD8 T cells in ankylosing spondylitis. One entry per CDR3 protein results from TCRdb running MiXCR on the 5' RACE reads. This table has around 120,000 distinct CDR3 sequences, less than 25% appearing once. The sample consisted of synovial fluid, either unsorted or a sorted T cell fraction (not recorded which). The receptor source for this set is a male donor with ankylosing spondylitis.

CDR3: CASSAQGAGKAFF. In nucleotides, the CDR3 is TGTGCCAGCAGTGCACAGGGGGCGGGCAAAGCTTTCTTT. V is TRBV2 and J is TRBJ1-1, with 9 bases matching TRBD1. Per germline, CDR1 SNHLY and CDR2 FYNNEI. V dropped 4 bases and J dropped 9; count of bases not matched to a gene: 6. The CDR3 is 13 residues long.

The chain is built from TRBV12-3 or TRBV12-4 and TRBJ1-4; 8 bases map to TRBD1. The CDR3 runs 15 residues. V lost 4 bases, J lost 3 bases, and 4 bases stayed unmatched. CDR3 DNA sequence: TGTGCCAGCAGTTCGTACAGGGGGGCTAATGAAAAACTGTTTTTT. It codes for CASSSYRGANEKLFF.

The V gene is TRBV6-5, the J gene TRBJ2-2; weak D call: TRBD2 (7 bases). Germline V gene lookup returns CDR1 MNHEY and CDR2 SVGAGI. The CDR3 has 14 amino acids. V was clipped by 0 bases and J by 15 bases, with 17 bases between them. The CDR3 nucleotides read TGTGCCAGCAGTTACTCGAGTCCCACAGGGAGGGTGTTTTTT. It specifies CASSYSSPTGRVFF.

V is TRBV20-1 and J is TRBJ2-3, with D tentatively TRBD2 (6 bases). Trimming left V 5 bases short and J 3 bases short, with 18 bases between. Germline CDR1 DFQATT, CDR2 SNEGSKA (reference sequence). The CDR3 loop spans 15 amino acids. The CDR3 nucleotides are TGCAGTGCTCTAAGGGACTTCTATTTTACAGATACGCAGTATTTT. Translation: CSALRDFYFTDTQYF.

This clonotype has just a few counts. The chain employs TRBV25-1 and TRBJ2-4; 13 bases agree with TRBD2. V dropped 6 bases and J dropped 8; count of bases not matched to a gene: 7. Germline CDR1 reads MGHDK; CDR2 reads SYGVNS. The CDR3 has 15 amino acids. CDR3 DNA sequence: TGTGCCAGCAGGCGGACTAGCGGGAGTTCAGACATTCAGTACTTC. Residues: CASRRTSGSSDIQYF.

J is TRBJ1-4 and V is TRBV7-6; 7 bases match TRBD1. The CDR3 extends over 13 amino acids. Germline values: CDR1 SGHVS, CDR2 FNYEAQ. Trimming took 8 bases from V and 6 from J; bases not matched to a gene: 6. The CDR3, as DNA: TGTGCCAGCGGTCCCACAGGGGATGAAAAACTGTTTTTT. This codes for CASGPTGDEKLFF.

This chain joins TRBV20-1 and TRBJ2-3, with 8 positions matching TRBD1. With 2 bases clipped from V and 6 bases from J, the junction kept 1 base outside the gene matches. CDR1 DFQATT and CDR2 SNEGSKA come from the germline V gene (reference sequence). The CDR3 has 12 amino acids. CDR3: CSARQGADTQYF. DNA for the CDR3: TGCAGTGCTAGACAGGGGGCGGATACGCAGTATTTT.